This TCR beta chain derives from a study of immune cell composition in non-small cell lung cancer. Per the germline V gene, CDR1 is LNHDA and CDR2 is SQIVND (reference sequence). The length of the CDR3 is 14 residues. With V trimmed by 8 bases and J by 2 bases, 5 bases remained unmatched. The normal lung sample lay at least 3 cm, and maximally far, from the tumour. Clones were read by immunoSEQ multiplex PCR, and TCRdb kept only the in-frame ones, dropping some. The sample shows about 8,700 clones, 67% of them seen only once. Sample: non-adjacent lung tissue. The J gene is TRBJ2-5, the V gene TRBV19, with 10 nucleotides matching TRBD2. This TCR derives from a human donor with non-small cell lung cancer. As DNA, the CDR3 is TGTGCCAGTGGTAGCGGGGGGAATCAAGAGACCCAGTACTTC. Its translation is CASGSGGNQETQYF.